This passage covers 32 T cell receptor beta chains from one sample sequenced in a study of shared clonotypes between healthy human individuals. Here immunoSEQ multiplex PCR was the method, and the copy in TCRdb shows in-frame clones only, minus some. The repertoire holds approximately 1,500,000 clones, with around 98% as singletons. The specimen was naive CD4+ T cells sorted from blood. The subset denotes: CD45RA+ positively selected. Receptors originate from a man aged 30 to 45 in good health.

This chain links TRBV28 with TRBJ2-3; the match to TRBD2 covers 7 bases. Losses at the gene ends were 6 bases for V and 0 bases for J; bases not matched to a gene: 12. Germline assignment: CDR1 MDHEN and CDR2 SYDVKM. The CDR3 sequence is 17 residues long. DNA of the CDR3: TGTGCCAGCAGGGGGTTGACTAGCCTACAAAGCACAGATACGCAGTATTTT. Amino acids: CASRGLTSLQSTDTQYF.

The V gene is TRBV28, the J gene TRBJ2-7; no firm D call. The CDR3 has 12 amino acids. V lost 4 bases and J lost 5, with 9 bases in between. Germline-derived CDR1 and CDR2 are MDHEN and SYDVKM. CDR3 in DNA: TGTGCCAGCAGTTCCGGCCTGAACGAGCAGTACTTC. This translates into CASSSGLNEQYF.

This chain joins TRBV6-1 and TRBJ1-5; 7 nucleotides match TRBD1. The CDR3 contains 15 residues. CDR1 MNHNS and CDR2 SASEGT come from the germline V gene. With V trimmed by 6 bases and J by 0 bases, 5 bases remained unmatched. Here the CDR3 DNA reads TGTGCCAGCAGAGGGGGACAGCTTAGCAATCAGCCCCAGCATTTT. Protein sequence: CASRGGQLSNQPQHF.

The chain combines TRBV5-4 with TRBJ2-1, with a possible D match to TRBD2 (5 bases). The ends were cut back, 0 bases at V and 5 bases at J, with 12 bases in the middle. Germline V gene lookup returns CDR1 SGHNT and CDR2 YYREEE (reference sequence). CDR3 size: 15 residues. The CDR3, as DNA: TGTGCCAGCAGCTTGGGGGTGAGCGGTCACAATGAGCAGTTCTTC. This sequence encodes CASSLGVSGHNEQFF. The entire variable domain, with the rest obtained from reference TRBV5-4 and TRBJ2-1, is as follows: ETGVTQSPTHLIKTRGQQVTLRCSSQSGHNTVSWYQQALGQGPQFIFQYYREEENGRGNFPPRFSGLQFPNYSSELNVNALELDDSALYLCASSLGVSGHNEQFFGPGTRLTVL.

The rearrangement uses TRBV7-2 and TRBJ2-7; maybe TRBD1 (5 bases). V gave up 5 bases and J gave up 1 base, with 15 bases separating them. Germline assignment: CDR1 SGHTA and CDR2 FQGNSA. The CDR3 spans 15 residues. The CDR3 loop is CASSPSWGNSYEQYF. The DNA for the CDR3 is TGTGCCAGCAGCCCCTCCTGGGGCAATTCCTACGAGCAGTACTTC.

The J gene is TRBJ2-2, the V gene TRBV7-9; 8 bases map to TRBD2. The CDR3 loop spans 16 amino acids. V lost 6 bases to trimming and J lost 4 bases; unmatched junction nucleotides: 10. Germline V lookup: CDR1 SEHNR, CDR2 FQNEAQ (reference sequence). CDR3 coding DNA: TGTGCCAGCAGTCAGACTAGCGAGACCCGCACCGGGGAGCTGTTTTTT. It yields the protein CASSQTSETRTGELFF.

The chain recombines TRBV29-1 with TRBJ2-2; 7 positions match TRBD2. V was clipped by 4 bases and J by 6 bases; unmatched bases: 5. CDR1 SQVTM and CDR2 ANQGSEA come from the germline V gene. The CDR3 length is 13 residues. Here the CDR3 reads CSVGRGRAGELFF. The CDR3 DNA follows: TGCAGCGTTGGTCGCGGGAGAGCCGGGGAGCTGTTTTTT.

The chain couples TRBV6-5 to TRBJ1-5, with D uncertain. CDR3 length: 13 amino acids. Germline CDR1 and CDR2: MNHEY and SVGAGI. V was pared by 0 bases and J by 6 bases, with 6 bases between. The CDR3 DNA sequence: TGTGCCAGCAGTTACTCGTCGACTCAGCCCCAGCATTTT. Amino acid sequence: CASSYSSTQPQHF.

CDR3 in amino acids: CASSFTGAVETQYF. The CDR3 coding sequence is TGTGCCAGCAGCTTCACGGGCGCGGTGGAGACCCAGTACTTC. V usage is TRBV7-9 and J usage is TRBJ2-5; the D is unclear. V was cut by 3 bases and J by 5 bases, with 13 bases left in between. CDR1 is SEHNR and CDR2 is FQNEAQ in the germline V gene (reference sequence). The CDR3 has 14 residues.

V usage is TRBV28 and J usage is TRBJ2-7, with D possibly being TRBD1 (7 bases). V shed 2 bases and J shed 0 bases, with 14 bases lying between them. From germline, CDR1 is MDHEN and CDR2 SYDVKM. The CDR3 is made up of 16 amino acids. The CDR3 sequence is CASSLAGQRSSYEQYF. For the CDR3, the DNA is TGTGCCAGCAGTTTAGCGGGACAGCGGAGCTCCTACGAGCAGTACTTC.

This clone was detected once. The DNA for the CDR3 is TGTGCCAGTAGTATAGGCCACAGGGAGAGTTCCTACGAGCAGTACTTC. Protein product: CASSIGHRESSYEQYF. V gene TRBV19 combines with J gene TRBJ2-7, with D perhaps TRBD1 (6 bases). The CDR3 contains 16 residues. CDR1 and CDR2 from the germline V gene are LNHDA and SQIVND (reference sequence). V was clipped by 1 base and J by 1 base, with 14 bases between them.

A note on this clone: It is unclear where the CDR3 begins or ends on the DNA, so no DNA is shown, and the CDR3 is as TCRdb lists it. This chain connects TRBV29-1 to TRBJ2-3; the table's TRBD2 call for D was not verified on the DNA. Counting both end residues, the CDR3 totals 10 amino acids. Germline V gene data show CDR1 as SQVTM and CDR2 as ANQGSEA. CDR3 residues: CSVAGGSSHF.

J is TRBJ2-1 and V is TRBV18; TRBD2 matches 7 bases. The CDR3 totals 18 residues. Germline CDR1 and CDR2: KGHSH and LQKENI. The V segment lost 3 bases and the J segment 1 base; nucleotides outside the gene matches: 12. CDR3 amino acids: CASSPLGPSGVSYNEQFF. CDR3 DNA sequence: TGTGCCAGCTCACCCCTTGGGCCTAGCGGTGTGTCCTACAATGAGCAGTTCTTC.

This chain links TRBV7-9 with TRBJ2-3; D may be TRBD1 (6 bases). Looked up from germline, CDR1 is SEHNR and CDR2 is FQNEAQ (reference sequence). V was pared by 5 bases and J by 0 bases, with 12 bases between. The CDR3 has 15 amino acids. The CDR3 sequence: CASSSLGQSTDTQYF. For the CDR3, the DNA is TGTGCCAGCAGCAGCTTAGGACAGAGCACAGATACGCAGTATTTT.

The rearrangement links TRBV5-4 to TRBJ2-7; no definite D call. The germline V and J ends were trimmed by 0 bases and 6 bases, with 10 bases remaining between them. The CDR3 is 13 residues long. CDR1 SGHNT and CDR2 YYREEE come from the germline V gene (reference sequence). CDR3 sequence (DNA): TGTGCCAGCAGCTTGGAGGGTCCCCGCGAGCAGTACTTC. This encodes CASSLEGPREQYF. Combining the CDR3 with reference TRBV5-4 and TRBJ2-7 gives the whole variable domain ETGVTQSPTHLIKTRGQQVTLRCSSQSGHNTVSWYQQALGQGPQFIFQYYREEENGRGNFPPRFSGLQFPNYSSELNVNALELDDSALYLCASSLEGPREQYFGPGTRLTVT.

The J gene is TRBJ2-7, the V gene TRBV18; 7 nucleotides match TRBD2. CDR1 is KGHSH and CDR2 is LQKENI in the germline V gene. J was trimmed by 0 bases and V by 3 bases; bases with no gene match: 8. The CDR3 is 16 residues long. CDR3 sequence reads: CASSPLTSASSYEQYF. The CDR3 bases are TGTGCCAGCTCACCTCTAACTAGCGCTAGCTCCTACGAGCAGTACTTC.

The rearrangement links TRBV4-2 to TRBJ2-1; 8 bases align to TRBD2. V gave up 8 bases and J gave up 8 bases; unmatched junction bases: 17. This CDR3 contains 16 residues. Germline V CDR1 and CDR2: LGHNA, YNFKEQ. CDR3 residues: CASSDKSGGLGDEQFF. CDR3 sequence (DNA): TGTGCCAGCTCCGACAAGTCGGGAGGGCTTGGGGATGAGCAGTTCTTC.

V is TRBV5-1 and J is TRBJ2-3; tentative D call: TRBD2 (6 bases). The CDR3 length is 18 residues. V was shortened by 1 base and J by 3 bases, with 21 bases between the two germline ends. The germline gives CDR1 SGHRS, CDR2 YFSETQ. Written as DNA, the CDR3 is TGCGCCAGCAGCTTGATACCTTGGGCGGGAATTAAAACAGATACGCAGTATTTT. Its translation is CASSLIPWAGIKTDTQYF.

The rearrangement links TRBV5-4 to TRBJ2-2; TRBD1 might be the D (5 bases). The CDR3 consists of 17 residues. Trimming shortened V by 5 bases and J by 7 bases, and 24 bases separated the two germline ends. CDR1 SGHNT and CDR2 YYREEE come from the germline V gene (reference sequence). The CDR3 is CASRDTQDIRRGGELFF. In DNA form, the CDR3 reads TGTGCCAGCAGGGATACACAGGATATCCGTAGGGGCGGGGAGCTGTTTTTT.

The rearrangement joins TRBV6-5 to TRBJ1-2; D is unresolved. The germline V gene encodes CDR1 MNHEY and CDR2 SVGAGI. This CDR3 contains 13 residues. The V gene lost 2 bases and the J gene lost 8 bases, with 12 bases spanning the gap. CDR3 in DNA: TGTGCCAGCAGTTACAGGATAACGGGAGGCTACACCTTC. Translated, it gives CASSYRITGGYTF.

This chain links TRBV28 with TRBJ2-4; D is perhaps TRBD1 (6 bases). There are 12 residues in the CDR3. CDR1 is MDHEN and CDR2 is SYDVKM in the germline V gene. Trimming pared 5 bases from V and 7 bases from J, leaving 9 bases between. CDR3 in DNA: TGTGCCAGCAGTAACAGGGTGAACATTCAGTACTTC. It encodes CASSNRVNIQYF.

This chain uses TRBV14 with TRBJ2-2, with D hard to call. The CDR3 covers 14 residues. Trimming cost V 2 bases and J 5 bases, with 9 bases left between them. CDR1 and CDR2 (germline): SGHDN, FVKESK. CDR3 in DNA: TGTGCCAGCAGCCAACTCGTCGTTACCGGGGAGCTGTTTTTT. It codes for CASSQLVVTGELFF.

This chain joins TRBV6-9 and TRBJ1-5; TRBD1 might be the D (5 bases). In germline, CDR1 is MNHGY, CDR2 SVAAGI. Deletions cut 7 bases from V and 9 bases from J, with 22 bases between. CDR3 size: 15 residues. Here the CDR3 DNA reads TGTGCCAGCAATCTACCCACGGGGGACCGACGGCCCCAGCATTTT. Encoded protein: CASNLPTGDRRPQHF.

CDR3 in amino acids: CASSSPGPNEKLFF. Written as DNA, the CDR3 is TGTGCCAGCAGTTCCCCCGGACCTAATGAAAAACTGTTTTTT. This rearrangement joins TRBV28 to TRBJ1-4; no definite D call. The CDR3 has 14 amino acids. The V gene's germline CDR1 is MDHEN and CDR2 SYDVKM. V was shortened by 4 bases and J by 3 bases, with 9 bases between the two germline ends.

The chain couples TRBV28 to TRBJ1-2; 9 bases align to TRBD1. The CDR3 has 13 residues. Germline-derived CDR1 and CDR2 are MDHEN and SYDVKM. The V segment lost 5 bases and the J segment 7 bases; nucleotides outside the gene matches: 5. CDR3 coding DNA: TGTGCCAGCAGTGCTGACAGGGGGTCTGGCTACACCTTC. Its translation is CASSADRGSGYTF.

The genes are TRBV6-5 and TRBJ2-7; no definite D call. Germline assignment: CDR1 MNHEY and CDR2 SVGAGI. Trimming cost V 2 bases and J 10 bases, with 18 bases left between them. The CDR3 is made up of 14 amino acids. CDR3 sequence reads: CASSYPDRTHRQYF. The CDR3 coding sequence is TGTGCCAGCAGTTACCCCGATCGGACGCATCGTCAGTACTTC.

V and J are TRBV28 and TRBJ1-1; D remains unclear. The ends were cut back, 3 bases at V and 8 bases at J, with 13 bases in the middle. CDR1 MDHEN and CDR2 SYDVKM come from the germline V gene. This CDR3 is built from 13 residues. CDR3: CASSFGVIGEAFF. DNA for the CDR3: TGTGCCAGCAGTTTCGGCGTTATAGGAGAAGCTTTCTTT.

This chain uses TRBV6-6 with TRBJ2-7, with a possible D match to TRBD1 (5 bases). Between the trimmed V and J ends, which lost 2 bases and 2 bases, there was a span of 10 bases. Germline CDR1 and CDR2: MNHNY and SVGAGI (reference sequence). The CDR3 is 14 amino acids. The chain's CDR3 is CASSYVAGTYEQYF. DNA for the CDR3: TGTGCCAGCAGTTACGTAGCAGGGACCTACGAGCAGTACTTC.

V gene TRBV7-9 combines with J gene TRBJ2-3, with D possibly matching TRBD2 (5 bases). In germline, CDR1 is SEHNR, CDR2 FQNEAQ (reference sequence). The CDR3 has 13 amino acids. Trimming shortened V by 4 bases and J by 3 bases, and 8 bases separated the two germline ends. In DNA form, the CDR3 reads TGTGCCAGCAGCTCCCGAGGGACAGATACGCAGTATTTT. Translation gives CASSSRGTDTQYF.

The chain is built from TRBV5-1 and TRBJ1-4; TRBD1 matches at 9 bases. CDR3 size: 18 residues. The germline CDR1 and CDR2 sequences are SGHRS and YFSETQ. After removal of 4 bases from V and 4 bases from J, the junction contained 14 bases not matched to a gene. The CDR3 sequence is CASSPSGQGGSVNEKLFF. The CDR3 DNA is TGCGCCAGCAGCCCTTCGGGACAGGGAGGGTCTGTTAATGAAAAACTGTTTTTT.

The genes are TRBV19 and TRBJ1-4, with 8 nucleotides matching TRBD1. The trim removed 6 bases at V and 6 bases at J, leaving 12 bases unmatched. CDR3 size: 16 residues. Germline assignment: CDR1 LNHDA and CDR2 SQIVND (reference sequence). The CDR3 here is CASRGTGSAVDEKLFF. CDR3 nucleotide sequence: TGTGCCAGTAGGGGGACAGGTTCGGCCGTGGATGAAAAACTGTTTTTT.

The V call is TRBV11-2, the J call TRBJ2-7; 8 nucleotides line up with TRBD2. Per the germline V gene, CDR1 is SGHAT and CDR2 is FQNNGV. The CDR3 has 16 residues. The V gene end was trimmed by 1 base and the J gene end by 4 bases; junction bases not matched to a gene: 9. CDR3 region: CASSLVWSGSTYEQYF. The CDR3 DNA reads as TGTGCCAGCAGCTTAGTATGGAGCGGGAGTACTTACGAGCAGTACTTC.